This TCR beta chain stems from a study of cytomegalovirus exposure and HLA in healthy donors. General study points: Among the most significant clusters, several appeared linked to common viral pathogens in a later analysis. Rates of TCR association differed by HLA locus in a later analysis, with DRB1 highest and HLA-C lowest. What TCR beta sequences reportedly achieved was accurate prediction of HLA-A and HLA-B alleles in most subjects.

The PCR had 60 Vbeta and 13 Jbeta primers. Per the study methods: Around 9.9 million shared chains were among the 60 million to 80 million unique TCR beta chains that a later analysis counted. Profiled with immunoSEQ multiplex PCR; TCRdb holds only in-frame clones, not every one. Clone size and the V and J calls come from that table; the DNA yielded D and trimming. Seen here are 130,000 to 150,000 clones, roughly 79% observed once, and the top ten hold 1.5% to 2%. On this clone: Its cognate antigen is unknown.

Trimming took off 5 bases at V and 3 bases at J, with 20 bases between the two ends. The germline CDR1 and CDR2 sequences are SEHNR and FQNEAQ (reference sequence). The CDR3 runs 17 residues. The rearrangement uses TRBV7-9 and TRBJ1-5, with D maybe TRBD1 (6 bases). The TCR comes from a woman in her 30s in good health and CMV-seronegative. The sample comprised PBMCs. The CDR3 region has the DNA TGTGCCAGCAGCCCCCGGACAGACACCGCTTCCAATCAGCCCCAGCATTTT. It codes for CASSPRTDTASNQPQHF.